One sample yielded the 16 T cell receptor beta chains listed below, sequenced in a study of radiation and T cells in renal cell carcinoma. TCRdb keeps only in-frame clones here, not all; method: immunoSEQ multiplex PCR. The sample shows over 120,000 clones, 75% to 90% of them seen only once. The time point: blood 4 weeks post-SBRT, at nephrectomy. Treatment: 15 Gy SBRT to primary tumor, nephrectomy 4 weeks later. The material was blood, obtained from a patient whose treatment included radiotherapy and nephrectomy. The receptors were sampled from a woman in her 50s with renal cell carcinoma.

The V call is TRBV6-5, the J call TRBJ2-7; D is uncertain. This CDR3 is 12 amino acids long. The V end lost 8 bases, the J end lost 0 bases, and 8 bases lay between the germline ends. Germline V gives CDR1 MNHEY, CDR2 SVGAGI. The CDR3 is CASGRASYEQYF. CDR3 in DNA: TGTGCCAGCGGTAGGGCCTCCTACGAGCAGTACTTC.

This chain uses TRBV5-8 with TRBJ1-5; D is unclear. Trimming removed 4 bases from V and 1 base from J, with 18 bases in between. The germline gives CDR1 SGHTS, CDR2 YDEGEE. The CDR3 runs 17 residues. CDR3 bases: TGTGCCAGCAGCCCCCCTAGTAGAATCGGCAGCAATCAGCCCCAGCATTTT. Protein: CASSPPSRIGSNQPQHF.

This sequence joins TRBV28 and TRBJ2-5, with D possibly matching TRBD2 (5 bases). The germline V gene has CDR1 MDHEN and CDR2 SYDVKM. Trimming took off 8 bases at V and 0 bases at J, with 10 bases between the two ends. The CDR3 loop spans 13 amino acids. CDR3 region: CASVPADQETQYF. The DNA for the CDR3 is TGTGCCAGCGTGCCAGCGGACCAAGAGACCCAGTACTTC.

The genes are TRBV10-1 and TRBJ2-2; D is unresolved. There are 15 residues in the CDR3. The germline V gene has CDR1 WNHNN and CDR2 SYGVQD (reference sequence). With 2 bases removed from V and 5 bases from J, the gap between germline ends came to 12 bases. CDR3 in amino acids: CASSEERIGTGELFF. In DNA, the CDR3 is TGCGCCAGCAGTGAGGAGCGAATAGGGACCGGGGAGCTGTTTTTT.

The chain's CDR3 is CASSFVGAGTTEAFF. The CDR3 nucleotides read TGTGCCAGCAGCTTTGTCGGGGCAGGGACCACTGAAGCTTTCTTT. This rearrangement joins TRBV7-2 to TRBJ1-1, with a weak D call TRBD1 (5 bases). Germline assignment: CDR1 SGHTA and CDR2 FQGNSA. V dropped 3 bases and J dropped 4 bases, with 15 bases sitting between them. The CDR3 totals 15 residues. The full variable domain, its missing parts supplied by reference TRBV7-2 and TRBJ1-1, is GAGVSQSPSNKVTEKGKDVELRCDPISGHTALYWYRQSLGQGLEFLIYFQGNSAPDKSGLPSDRFSAERTGGSVSTLTIQRTQQEDSAVYLCASSFVGAGTTEAFFGQGTRLTVV.

Regarding this clone: The sample carries other DNA sequences with the same CDR3. This sequence joins TRBV9 and TRBJ2-1, with D unclear. The ends were cut back, 0 bases at V and 0 bases at J, with 4 bases in the middle. This CDR3 has 14 amino acids. Germline V gene lookup returns CDR1 SGDLS and CDR2 YYNGEE. The CDR3 protein is CASSVDISYNEQFF. CDR3 sequence (DNA): TGTGCCAGCAGCGTAGACATCTCCTACAATGAGCAGTTCTTC. The full variable domain, with the rest looked up from reference TRBV9 and TRBJ2-1, is DSGVTQTPKHLITATGQRVTLRCSPRSGDLSVYWYQQSLDQGLQFLIQYYNGEERAKGNILERFSAQQFPDLHSELNLSSLELGDSALYFCASSVDISYNEQFFGPGTRLTVL.

This sequence joins TRBV9 and TRBJ2-6, with 8 bases fitting TRBD1. This CDR3 comprises 20 residues. V shed 4 bases and J 4 bases; nucleotides not matched to a gene: 19. CDR1 and CDR2 (germline): SGDLS, YYNGEE. The CDR3 spells CASSPLGRTGFGSGANVLTF. DNA for the CDR3: TGTGCCAGCAGCCCTCTGGGACGGACAGGGTTTGGTTCCGGGGCCAACGTCCTGACTTTC.

V and J are TRBV14 and TRBJ1-2; D may be TRBD1 (6 bases). The CDR3 consists of 13 residues. In germline, CDR1 is SGHDN, CDR2 FVKESK. Between the trimmed V and J ends, which lost 3 bases and 4 bases, there was a span of 9 bases. The chain's CDR3 is CASSHGQFYGYTF. The CDR3 DNA reads TGTGCCAGCAGCCACGGACAGTTCTATGGCTACACCTTC.

V usage is TRBV14 and J usage is TRBJ1-2; weak D call: TRBD1 (6 bases). V was cut by 1 base and J by 7 bases, with 31 bases left in between. The CDR3 sequence is 20 residues long. Germline V gene data show CDR1 as SGHDN and CDR2 as FVKESK. The CDR3 DNA reads TGTGCCAGCAGCCAAGTGGTTAAACAGGGAGTTCCCATCCGATCGACTGGCTACACCTTC. It is translated as CASSQVVKQGVPIRSTGYTF.

This sequence joins TRBV2 and TRBJ2-7, with TRBD2 matching over 13 bases. V was pared by 8 bases and J by 0 bases, with 10 bases of the junction left unmatched. The CDR3 consists of 17 residues. Germline V lookup: CDR1 SNHLY, CDR2 FYNNEI. The CDR3 DNA reads as TGTGCCAGCCTACTCGGACTAGCGGGAGCAAGCTCCTACGAGCAGTACTTC. Amino acid sequence: CASLLGLAGASSYEQYF.

V is TRBV7-9 and J is TRBJ2-5; TRBD2 matches 14 bases. The CDR3 contains 16 residues. Germline values: CDR1 SEHNR, CDR2 FQNEAQ (reference sequence). With 4 bases clipped from V and 4 bases from J, the junction kept 5 bases outside the gene matches. The CDR3: CASSSGTSGRGETQYF. CDR3 bases: TGTGCCAGCAGCTCCGGGACTAGCGGGAGAGGAGAGACCCAGTACTTC.

The chain joins TRBV18 to TRBJ1-3, with 7 nucleotides matching TRBD1. J was trimmed by 8 bases and V by 2 bases; bases with no gene match: 9. Germline loops: CDR1 KGHSH, CDR2 LQKENI. This CDR3 comprises 15 residues. CDR3 region: CASSPSAGGIDTIYF. The CDR3 DNA reads as TGTGCCAGCTCACCATCAGCAGGGGGAATTGACACCATATATTTT.

This chain connects TRBV11-2 to TRBJ2-7, with TRBD1 matching over 10 bases. The CDR3 runs 15 residues. The J segment lost 6 bases and the V segment lost 0 bases, leaving 5 bases of the junction unmatched. Looked up from germline, CDR1 is SGHAT and CDR2 is FQNNGV. The chain's CDR3 is CASSLDRGQGSEQYF. CDR3 in DNA: TGTGCCAGCAGCTTAGATCGGGGACAGGGGAGCGAGCAGTACTTC. Combining the CDR3 with reference TRBV11-2 and TRBJ2-7 gives the whole variable domain EAGVAQSPRYKIIEKRQSVAFWCNPISGHATLYWYQQILGQGPKLLIQFQNNGVVDDSQLPKDRFSAERLKGVDSTLKIQPAKLEDSAVYLCASSLDRGQGSEQYFGPGTRLTVT.

V is TRBV30 and J is TRBJ1-5, with D uncertain. The V and J ends lost 1 base and 9 bases respectively, with 13 bases between them. This CDR3 region has 13 residues. CDR1 is GTSNPN, CDR2 SVGIG, per germline (reference sequence). CDR3 in DNA: TGTGCCTGGAGTGCCAGGCTCGGAGGGCCCCAGCATTTT. This sequence encodes CAWSARLGGPQHF.

This clone was seen just once. The chain carries TRBV7-2 and TRBJ2-1; D remains unclear. The CDR3 length is 12 residues. Germline assignment: CDR1 SGHTA and CDR2 FQGNSA. V was clipped by 1 base and J by 15 bases, with 13 bases between them. CDR3 in amino acids: CASSLDLPRAFF. CDR3 DNA sequence: TGTGCCAGCAGCTTAGATCTTCCCCGCGCGTTCTTC.

This chain links TRBV7-2 with TRBJ2-1; D call uncertain. The CDR3 covers 15 residues. V was clipped by 1 base and J by 4 bases, with 11 bases between them. CDR1 and CDR2 from the germline V gene are SGHTA and FQGNSA. Written as DNA, the CDR3 is TGTGCCAGCAGCTTAGGGTATGGGCGGTACAATGAGCAGTTCTTC. This encodes CASSLGYGRYNEQFF.